The 11 T cell receptor beta chains listed next were all sequenced from one sample in a study of T cell responses to AZD1222 COVID-19 vaccine. The protocol was immunoSEQ multiplex PCR, while the TCRdb copy is restricted to in-frame clones and leaves out a portion. The table lists 40,000 to 60,000 clones, 70% to 90% of them singletons. The sequenced sample was peripheral blood, obtained 28 days after the second AZD1222 dose. The receptors derive from an adult who received the AZD1222 COVID-19 vaccine.

The chain recombines TRBV5-4 with TRBJ2-1; D not certain. There are 13 residues in the CDR3. Deletions cut 3 bases from V and 5 bases from J, with 9 bases between. The germline CDR1 and CDR2 sequences are SGHNT and YYREEE (reference sequence). The CDR3 nucleotides read TGTGCCAGCAGCTATGGGATCAACAATGAGCAGTTCTTC. Translating it yields CASSYGINNEQFF. The full variable domain, its missing parts supplied by reference TRBV5-4 and TRBJ2-1, is ETGVTQSPTHLIKTRGQQVTLRCSSQSGHNTVSWYQQALGQGPQFIFQYYREEENGRGNFPPRFSGLQFPNYSSELNVNALELDDSALYLCASSYGINNEQFFGPGTRLTVL.

CDR3 DNA sequence: TGCGCCAGCAGCCAAGCGCGGGGGTACACTGAAGCTTTCTTT. Translation: CASSQARGYTEAFF. The chain uses TRBV4-3 and TRBJ1-1; D may be TRBD1 (5 bases). The V gene's germline CDR1 is LGHNA and CDR2 YSLEER. The CDR3 spans 14 residues. V shed 1 base and J shed 3 bases, with 9 bases lying between them.

The chain employs TRBV3-1 (or the pseudogene TRBV3-2) and TRBJ1-1, with D uncertain. Germline assignment: CDR1 LGHDT and CDR2 YNNKEL (reference sequence). There are 15 residues in the CDR3. The V and J ends lost 1 base and 4 bases respectively, with 13 bases between them. CDR3 loop: CASSQGRGLRTEAFF. For the CDR3, the DNA is TGTGCCAGCAGCCAAGGTCGGGGTTTGCGCACTGAAGCTTTCTTT.

V is TRBV12-3 or TRBV12-4 and J is TRBJ2-5; D is undetermined. Between the trimmed V and J ends, which lost 1 base and 2 bases, there was a span of 5 bases. The CDR3 has 13 residues. The CDR3 DNA reads as TGTGCCAGCAGTTTAGGGCAGCAAGAGACCCAGTACTTC. It codes for CASSLGQQETQYF.

This chain uses TRBV11-2 with TRBJ2-1; D may be TRBD1 (6 bases). This CDR3 has 18 amino acids. Trimming shortened V by 0 bases and J by 4 bases, and 19 bases separated the two germline ends. CDR1 and CDR2 from the germline V gene are SGHAT and FQNNGV. The CDR3 sequence: CASSLESTGWTRYNEQFF. The CDR3 coding sequence is TGTGCCAGCAGCTTAGAATCCACAGGGTGGACGAGGTACAATGAGCAGTTCTTC.

This clone was detected once. V usage is TRBV7-2 and J usage is TRBJ2-1; no definite D call. The V gene's germline CDR1 is SGHTA and CDR2 FQGNSA. CDR3 length: 16 amino acids. The V gene lost 5 bases and the J gene lost 5 bases, with 19 bases spanning the gap. CDR3 sequence reads: CASSPEVSRSNNEQFF. CDR3 nucleotides: TGTGCCAGCAGCCCAGAGGTATCGCGTAGCAACAATGAGCAGTTCTTC.

The chain is built from TRBV19 and TRBJ2-7; TRBD2 matches 8 bases. Germline V gives CDR1 LNHDA, CDR2 SQIVND (reference sequence). CDR3 size: 12 residues. V lost 7 bases to trimming and J lost 6 bases; unmatched junction nucleotides: 5. CDR3 protein: CASKAGGSEQYF. Here the CDR3 DNA reads TGTGCCAGTAAGGCGGGAGGAAGCGAGCAGTACTTC.

This rearrangement joins TRBV6-2 or TRBV6-3 to TRBJ1-1, with 7 bases identical to TRBD1. V trimming: 4 bases; J trimming: 1 base; junction bases outside the gene matches: 9. Germline lookup yields CDR1 MNHEY and CDR2 SVGEGT. This CDR3 is 16 amino acids long. The DNA of the CDR3 is TGTGCCAGCAGTTTCCCCCGGGACAGATCGAACACTGAAGCTTTCTTT. The encoded protein is CASSFPRDRSNTEAFF.

The V call is TRBV27, the J call TRBJ2-7; D is uncertain. Trimming took off 5 bases at V and 0 bases at J, with 11 bases between the two ends. The CDR3 is 14 residues long. Germline V CDR1 and CDR2: MNHEY, SMNVEV (reference sequence). CDR3 coding DNA: TGTGCCAGCAGTCCCCAGGTCTACTCCTACGAGCAGTACTTC. Protein: CASSPQVYSYEQYF.

The chain links TRBV11-2 to TRBJ1-2; unclear D gene. Germline V gene sequence: CDR1 SGHAT, CDR2 FQNNGV. Trimming pared 4 bases from V and 4 bases from J, leaving 10 bases between. The CDR3 runs 13 residues. The CDR3 bases are TGTGCCAGCAGCTCCCGGGGTGGCTATGGCTACACCTTC. Protein product: CASSSRGGYGYTF.

This chain uses TRBV6-5 with TRBJ2-7; 12 bases match TRBD2. Per the germline V gene, CDR1 is MNHEY and CDR2 is SVGAGI. After removal of 0 bases from V and 4 bases from J, the junction contained 1 base not matched to a gene. CDR3 size: 15 residues. CDR3 amino acids: CASSYSTSGRYEQYF. CDR3 DNA sequence: TGTGCCAGCAGTTACTCGACTAGCGGGAGATACGAGCAGTACTTC.